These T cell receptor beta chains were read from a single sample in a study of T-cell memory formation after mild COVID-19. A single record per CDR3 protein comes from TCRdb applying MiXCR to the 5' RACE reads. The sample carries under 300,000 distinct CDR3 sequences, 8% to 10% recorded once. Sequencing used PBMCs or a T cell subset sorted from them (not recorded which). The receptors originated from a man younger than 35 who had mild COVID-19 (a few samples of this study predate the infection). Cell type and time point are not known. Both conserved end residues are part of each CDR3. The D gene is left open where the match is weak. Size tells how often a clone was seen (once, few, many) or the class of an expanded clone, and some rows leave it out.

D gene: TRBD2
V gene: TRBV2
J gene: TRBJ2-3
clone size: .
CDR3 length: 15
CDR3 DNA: TGTGCCAGCAGTGGAGTAGCGGGGGTTCCAGATACGCAGTATTTT
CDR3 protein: CASSGVAGVPDTQYF

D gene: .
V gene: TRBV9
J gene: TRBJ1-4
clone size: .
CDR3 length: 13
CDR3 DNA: TGTGCCAGCAGCGGGACAGCTAATGAAAAACTGTTTTTT
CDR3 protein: CASSGTANEKLFF

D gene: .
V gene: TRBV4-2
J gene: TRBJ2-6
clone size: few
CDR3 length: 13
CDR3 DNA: TGTGCCAGCAGCCAACAGCAGGCCAACGTCCTGACTTTC
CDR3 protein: CASSQQQANVLTF

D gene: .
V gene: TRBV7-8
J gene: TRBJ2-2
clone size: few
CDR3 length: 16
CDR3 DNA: TGTGCCAGCAGCTTTAACCCAGGGTTTTACACCGGGGAGCTGTTTTTT
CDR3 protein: CASSFNPGFYTGELFF

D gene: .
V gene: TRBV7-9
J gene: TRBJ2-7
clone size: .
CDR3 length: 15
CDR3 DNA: TGTGCCAGCAGCAGAAGGACGGACCGCTACCACGAGCAGTACTTC
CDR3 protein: CASSRRTDRYHEQYF

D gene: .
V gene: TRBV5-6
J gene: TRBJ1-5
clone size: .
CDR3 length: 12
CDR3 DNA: TGTGCCAGCAGCCGTATCAGTCAGCCCCAGCATTTT
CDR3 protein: CASSRISQPQHF

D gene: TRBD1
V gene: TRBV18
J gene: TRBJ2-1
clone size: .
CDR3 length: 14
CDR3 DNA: TGTGCCAGCTCACCTCAGGACAGGGGGAATGAGCAGTTCTTC
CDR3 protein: CASSPQDRGNEQFF

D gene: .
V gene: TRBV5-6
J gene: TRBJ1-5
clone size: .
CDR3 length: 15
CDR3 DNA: TGTGCCAGCAGCTTACAGGCTTATAGCAATCAGCCCCAGCATTTT
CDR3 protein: CASSLQAYSNQPQHF

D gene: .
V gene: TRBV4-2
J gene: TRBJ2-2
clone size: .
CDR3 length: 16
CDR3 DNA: TGTGCCAGCAGCCAAGATGAGGGGGGGGACACCGGGGAGCTGTTTTTT
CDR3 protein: CASSQDEGGDTGELFF

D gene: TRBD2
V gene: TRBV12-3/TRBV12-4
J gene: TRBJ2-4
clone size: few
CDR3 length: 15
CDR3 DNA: TGTGCCAGCAGCCCCGGGGGAGGGGCGGAAAACATTCAGTACTTC
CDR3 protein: CASSPGGGAENIQYF

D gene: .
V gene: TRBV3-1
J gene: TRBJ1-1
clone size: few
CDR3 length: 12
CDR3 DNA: TGTGCCAGCAGCCAATCTTTCACTGAAGCTTTCTTT
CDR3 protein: CASSQSFTEAFF

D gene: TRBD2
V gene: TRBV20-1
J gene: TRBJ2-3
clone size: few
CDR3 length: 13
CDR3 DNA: TGCAGCTTTAAGCGGGGGGTAGGAGATACGCAGTATTTT
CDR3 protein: CSFKRGVGDTQYF

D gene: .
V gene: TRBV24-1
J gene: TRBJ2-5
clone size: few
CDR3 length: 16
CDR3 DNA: TGTGCCACCAGTGATTCGGTCAGGGGGGGTCAAGAGACCCAGTACTTC
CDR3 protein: CATSDSVRGGQETQYF

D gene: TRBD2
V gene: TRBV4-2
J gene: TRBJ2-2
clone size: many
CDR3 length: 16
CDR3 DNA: TGTGCCAGCAGCCAAGACCAGCGGGGGGACACCGGGGAGCTGTTTTTT
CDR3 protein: CASSQDQRGDTGELFF

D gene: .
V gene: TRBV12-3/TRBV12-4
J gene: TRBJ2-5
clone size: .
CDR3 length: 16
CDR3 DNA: TGTGCCAGCAGTTTGGACTGGAGAGCTTTTGTAGAGACCCAGTACTTC
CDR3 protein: CASSLDWRAFVETQYF

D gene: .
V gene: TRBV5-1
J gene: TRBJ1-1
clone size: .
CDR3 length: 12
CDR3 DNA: TGCGCCAGCGGGGGAACGAACACTGAAGCTTTCTTT
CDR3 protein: CASGGTNTEAFF

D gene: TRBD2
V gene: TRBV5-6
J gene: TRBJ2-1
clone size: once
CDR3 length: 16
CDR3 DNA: TGTGCCAGCAGCTTAGGCGGGGGGTCGGCCTACAATGAGCAGTTCTTC
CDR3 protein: CASSLGGGSAYNEQFF

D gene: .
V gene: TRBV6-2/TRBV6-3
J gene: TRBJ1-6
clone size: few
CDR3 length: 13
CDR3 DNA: TGTGCCAGCAGCGGCCGGGGACACCTGTCAATCCTGTTT
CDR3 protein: CASSGRGHLSILF

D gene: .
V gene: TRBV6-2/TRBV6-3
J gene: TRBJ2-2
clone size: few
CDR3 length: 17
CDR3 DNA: TGTGCCAGCAGTTTATCCTTTGTGCCGGGGCACACCGGGGAGCTGTTTTTT
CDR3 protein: CASSLSFVPGHTGELFF

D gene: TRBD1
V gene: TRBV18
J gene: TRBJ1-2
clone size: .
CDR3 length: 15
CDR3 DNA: TGTGCCAGCTCAGAGGACAGGGGGAGCACCTATGGCTACACCTTC
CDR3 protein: CASSEDRGSTYGYTF

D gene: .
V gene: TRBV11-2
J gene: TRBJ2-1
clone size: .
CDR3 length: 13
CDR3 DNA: TGTGCCAGCAGCTTAGAACTCGGGGATGAGCAGTTCTTC
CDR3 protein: CASSLELGDEQFF

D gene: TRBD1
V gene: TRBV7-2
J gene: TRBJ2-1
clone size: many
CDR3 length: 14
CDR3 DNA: TGTGCCAGCAGCGGGACAGGTGGTCGCAATGAGCAGTTCTTC
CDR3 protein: CASSGTGGRNEQFF

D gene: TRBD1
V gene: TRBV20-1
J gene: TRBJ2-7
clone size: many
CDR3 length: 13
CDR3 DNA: TGCAGTGCCTGGACAGGGAAGTCCTACGAGCAGTACTTC
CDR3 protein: CSAWTGKSYEQYF

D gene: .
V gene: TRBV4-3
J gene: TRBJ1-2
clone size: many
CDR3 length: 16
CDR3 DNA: TGCGCCAGCAGCTATTCTCGGGAGGATGCTAACTATGGCTACACCTTC
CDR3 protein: CASSYSREDANYGYTF

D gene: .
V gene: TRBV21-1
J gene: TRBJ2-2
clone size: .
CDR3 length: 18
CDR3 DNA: TGTGCCAGCAGCAAAGCAGCGGCAGGGCCGTCAAGCACCGGGGAGCTGTTTTTT
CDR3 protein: CASSKAAAGPSSTGELFF

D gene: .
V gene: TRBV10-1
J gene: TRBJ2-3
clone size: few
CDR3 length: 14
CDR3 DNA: TGCGCCAGCAGTGAGGCTCCCGACCGGTTGTCGCAGTATTTT
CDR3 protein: CASSEAPDRLSQYF

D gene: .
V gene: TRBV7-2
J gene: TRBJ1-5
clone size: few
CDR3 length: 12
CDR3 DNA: TGTGCCAGCAGCTTAGATCAGCAGCCCCAGCATTTT
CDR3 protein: CASSLDQQPQHF

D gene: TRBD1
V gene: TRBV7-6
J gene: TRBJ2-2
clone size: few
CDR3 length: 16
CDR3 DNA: TGTGCCAGCACCCCTCAGGACAGGGTTGTGACCGGGGAGCTGTTTTTT
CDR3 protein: CASTPQDRVVTGELFF

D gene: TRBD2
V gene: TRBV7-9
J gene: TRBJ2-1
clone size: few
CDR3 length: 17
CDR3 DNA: TGTGCCAGCAGCTTTACTAGCGGGAAGGATAGGTTCTATGAGCAGTTCTTC
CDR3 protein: CASSFTSGKDRFYEQFF

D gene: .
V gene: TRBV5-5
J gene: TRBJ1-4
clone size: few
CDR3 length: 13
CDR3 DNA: TGTGCCAGCACTCCTCCGGGGGATGAAAAACTGTTTTTT
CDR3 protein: CASTPPGDEKLFF

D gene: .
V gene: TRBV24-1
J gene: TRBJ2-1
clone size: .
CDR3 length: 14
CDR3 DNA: TGTGCCACCAGTGATTATAAGGACAGCCATGAGCAGTTCTTC
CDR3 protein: CATSDYKDSHEQFF

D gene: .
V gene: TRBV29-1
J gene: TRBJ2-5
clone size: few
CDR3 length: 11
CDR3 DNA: TGCAGCGGGGCGCTGGAGGAGACCCAGTACTTC
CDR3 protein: CSGALEETQYF

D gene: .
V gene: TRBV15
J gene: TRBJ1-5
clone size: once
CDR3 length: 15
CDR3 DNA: TGTGCCACCAGCTTCGGAGGGGGACCTAATCAGCCCCAGCATTTT
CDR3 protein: CATSFGGGPNQPQHF

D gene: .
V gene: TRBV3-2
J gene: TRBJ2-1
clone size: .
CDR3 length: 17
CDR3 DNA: TGTGCCAGCAGCCCCGGACAGGCTTTAGACTCCTACAATGAGCAGTTCTTC
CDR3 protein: CASSPGQALDSYNEQFF

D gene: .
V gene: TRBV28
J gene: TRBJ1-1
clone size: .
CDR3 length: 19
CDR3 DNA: TGTGCCAGCAGTTTAAGGTGGTTAGGGGGAGAAAGGAGGAACACTGAAGCTTTCTTT
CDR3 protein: CASSLRWLGGERRNTEAFF

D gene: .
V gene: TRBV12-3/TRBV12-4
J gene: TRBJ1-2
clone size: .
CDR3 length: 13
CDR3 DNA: TGTGCCAGCAGGTTGGGTAGGGTAGGTGGCTACACCTTC
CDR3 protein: CASRLGRVGGYTF

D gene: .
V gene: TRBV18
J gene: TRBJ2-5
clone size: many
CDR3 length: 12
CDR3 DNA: TGTGCCAGCTCTCCCGGTGAAGAGACCCAGTACTTC
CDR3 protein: CASSPGEETQYF

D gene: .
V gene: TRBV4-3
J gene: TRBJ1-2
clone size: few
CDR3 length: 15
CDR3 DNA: TGCGCCAGCAGCCAAGATCTAGCAGGGTTCATTGGCTACACCTTC
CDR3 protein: CASSQDLAGFIGYTF

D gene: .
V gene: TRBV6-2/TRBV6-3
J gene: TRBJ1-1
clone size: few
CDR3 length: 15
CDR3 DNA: TGTGCCAGCAGCCCCCTGTCAAGGGGGAACACTGAAGCTTTCTTT
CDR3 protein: CASSPLSRGNTEAFF

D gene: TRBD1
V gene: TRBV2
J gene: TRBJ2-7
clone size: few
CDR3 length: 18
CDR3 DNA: TGTGCCAGCTGTCATCCGGGACAGGGAAGAGAGAGTTCCTACGAGCAGTACTTC
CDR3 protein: CASCHPGQGRESSYEQYF

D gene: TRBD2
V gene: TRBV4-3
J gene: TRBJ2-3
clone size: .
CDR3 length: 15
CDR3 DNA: TGCGCCAGCAGAAAGATGGGCGGGGGGACAGATACGCAGTATTTT
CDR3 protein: CASRKMGGGTDTQYF

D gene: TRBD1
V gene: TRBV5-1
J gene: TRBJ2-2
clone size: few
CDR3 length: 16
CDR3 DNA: TGCGCCAGCAGCCAAACAGGGGCGATCGGCACCGGGGAGCTGTTTTTT
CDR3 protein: CASSQTGAIGTGELFF

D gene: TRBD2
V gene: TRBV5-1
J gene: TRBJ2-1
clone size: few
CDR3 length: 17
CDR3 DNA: TGCGCCAGCAGCTCCCTCACGGCAGCGGGGGCATACAATGAGCAGTTCTTC
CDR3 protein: CASSSLTAAGAYNEQFF

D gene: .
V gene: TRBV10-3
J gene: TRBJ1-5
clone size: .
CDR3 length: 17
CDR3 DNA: TGTGCCATCAGTGAGTCCCGGACAGACCTTAGCAATCAGCCCCAGCATTTT
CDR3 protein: CAISESRTDLSNQPQHF

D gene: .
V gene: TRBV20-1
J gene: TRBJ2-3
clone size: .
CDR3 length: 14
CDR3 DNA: TGCAGTGCTAGAAGGGGCATTAGCACAGATACGCAGTATTTT
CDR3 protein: CSARRGISTDTQYF

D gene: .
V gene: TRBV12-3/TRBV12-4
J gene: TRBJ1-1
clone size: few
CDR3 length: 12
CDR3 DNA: TGTGCCAGCAGACGAGCAAACACTGAAGCTTTCTTT
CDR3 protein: CASRRANTEAFF

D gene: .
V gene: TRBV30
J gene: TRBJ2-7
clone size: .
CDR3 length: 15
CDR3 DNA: TGTGCCTGGAGTGCATACACAGGGATCGGACACGAGCAGTACTTC
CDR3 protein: CAWSAYTGIGHEQYF

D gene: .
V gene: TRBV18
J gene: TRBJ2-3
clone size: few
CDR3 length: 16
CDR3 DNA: TGTGCCAGCCGAACTGACAGGTCCCAATTCACAGATACGCAGTATTTT
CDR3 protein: CASRTDRSQFTDTQYF

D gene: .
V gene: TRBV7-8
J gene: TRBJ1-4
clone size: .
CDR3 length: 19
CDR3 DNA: TGTGCCAGCAGCTTAACCCCCGGTCCCATAGGCGCAACTAATGAAAAACTGTTTTTT
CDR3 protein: CASSLTPGPIGATNEKLFF

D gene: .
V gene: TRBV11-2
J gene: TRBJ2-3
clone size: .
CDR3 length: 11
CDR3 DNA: TGTGCCAGCAGCTTACTTGAAGCGCAGTATTTT
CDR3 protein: CASSLLEAQYF

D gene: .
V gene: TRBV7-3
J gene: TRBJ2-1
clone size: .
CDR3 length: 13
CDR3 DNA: TGTGCCAGCGCCGGGACTCCTAACAATGAGCAGTTCTTC
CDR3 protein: CASAGTPNNEQFF

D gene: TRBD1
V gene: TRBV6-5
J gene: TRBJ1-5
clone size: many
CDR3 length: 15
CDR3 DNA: TGTGCCAGCAGCCCGACAGGGTACGGGGGTCAGCCCCAGCATTTT
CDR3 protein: CASSPTGYGGQPQHF

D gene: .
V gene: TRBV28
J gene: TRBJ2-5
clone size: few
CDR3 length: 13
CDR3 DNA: TGTGCCAGCAGTTTCGCGGGGGCTGAGACCCAGTACTTC
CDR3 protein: CASSFAGAETQYF